This is a list of T cell receptor beta chains from one sample in a study of T cell repertoires in cytomegalovirus infection. TCRdb passed the reads through MiXCR, listing each CDR3 protein once. In the table there are 800,000 to 950,000 distinct CDR3 sequences, about 33% of which are singletons. Their target antigens are unknown. The material was cultured CD8+ T cells from PBMCs, obtained from culture after CMV antigen stimulation. These receptors were obtained from a human donor in good health (CMV status not recorded). Some clones in this sample may be carry-over from other donors' samples. CDR3s include the opening cysteine and the closing phenylalanine or tryptophan. Fields, in order: J gene, V gene, D gene, clone size, CDR3 DNA, CDR3 protein. A D gene is named only where the DNA matches it firmly. Clone size is given for some rows only: seen once, a few or many times, or a class if the clone is expanded.

>TRBJ2-2|TRBV6-6|NA|NA
TGTGCCAGCAGTTACTTTTGGGGCGGTAGCGACACCGGGGAGCTGTTTTTT
CASSYFWGGSDTGELFF
>TRBJ2-7|TRBV19|NA|NA
TGTGCCAGTAGCCCTGGTCTTGACACGGCCCAGGGGCTCTACGAGCAGTACTTC
CASSPGLDTAQGLYEQYF
>TRBJ1-1|TRBV6-6|NA|NA
TGTGCCAACAGACCCCCCCCCGTGGGAGCTTTCTTT
CANRPPPVGAFF
>TRBJ1-2|TRBV7-6|TRBD1|many
TGTGCCAGCAGCTTAGGGACAGGGTCGCATGGCTACACCTTC
CASSLGTGSHGYTF
>TRBJ2-1|TRBV7-6|TRBD1|NA
TGTGCCAGCAGCAATGGCGGGGACAGGGGTCCCAATGAGCAGTTCTTC
CASSNGGDRGPNEQFF
>TRBJ1-2|TRBV5-5|NA|NA
TGTGCCAGCAGCTTCTTAGGAGGCTCCTATGGCTACACCTTC
CASSFLGGSYGYTF
>TRBJ2-7|TRBV6-1|NA|NA
TGTGCCAGCAGTGAAGGGTGGACCTACGAGCAGTACTTC
CASSEGWTYEQYF
>TRBJ2-1|TRBV7-2|NA|NA
TGTGCCAGCAGCGCGAATCCCTACAATGAGCAGTTCTTC
CASSANPYNEQFF
>TRBJ1-2|TRBV4-1|TRBD1|NA
TGCGCCAGCAGGGGACAGGGATACTATGGCTACACCTTC
CASRGQGYYGYTF
>TRBJ1-1|TRBV27|NA|NA
TGTGCCAGCAGTGAACGGTGGGCCACTGAAGCTTTCTTT
CASSERWATEAFF
>TRBJ2-1|TRBV2|TRBD2|NA
TGTGCCAGCAGTGGAGGCGGGGGGGCCTACAATGAGCAGTTCTTC
CASSGGGGAYNEQFF
>TRBJ1-3|TRBV12-3/TRBV12-4|NA|few
TGTGCCAGCTGCGAAAATGGAAACACCATATATTTT
CASCENGNTIYF
>TRBJ2-1|TRBV6-1|TRBD2|few
TGTGCCAGCAGTGAAGCGCTTCAAGGACTAGCGTATGAGCAGTTCTTC
CASSEALQGLAYEQFF
>TRBJ2-6|TRBV2|NA|NA
TGTGCCAGCAGTGAAAGCGGAGACGGGGCCAACGTCCTGACTTTC
CASSESGDGANVLTF
>TRBJ2-3|TRBV27|TRBD2|few
TGTGCCAGCAGGCCCATCGGGGGGGCCATCTCCGATACGCAGTATTTT
CASRPIGGAISDTQYF
>TRBJ2-7|TRBV12-3/TRBV12-4|TRBD2|NA
TGTGCCAGCAGTCCAATCCGGACTAGCGGTAAAATAGGGGCCTACGAGCAGTACTTC
CASSPIRTSGKIGAYEQYF
>TRBJ1-2|TRBV6-8|TRBD1|few
TGTGCCAGCAGCCCCCGGGACAGGGGGCTTTATGATGGCTACACCTTC
CASSPRDRGLYDGYTF
>TRBJ2-1|TRBV6-1|NA|NA
TGTGCCAGCGTGGGGTCTAGCGAGCAGTTCTTC
CASVGSSEQFF
>TRBJ2-1|TRBV11-2|TRBD2|once
TGTGCCAGCAGCTGGGTTACTAGCGGGGGGTACAATGAGCAGTTCTTC
CASSWVTSGGYNEQFF
>TRBJ2-7|TRBV7-9|TRBD1|few
TGTGCCAGCAGCGACAGGGACAGGGGTAGGAACGAGCAGTACTTC
CASSDRDRGRNEQYF
>TRBJ2-7|TRBV27|NA|NA
TGTGCCAGCAGTGGTGGAGCGAGCTCCTACGAGCAGTACTTC
CASSGGASSYEQYF
>TRBJ1-2|TRBV29-1|NA|few
TGCAGCGTTGAAGAAGGGGCAGGGAGCTATGGCTACACCTTC
CSVEEGAGSYGYTF
>TRBJ1-1|TRBV19|NA|NA
TGTGCCAGTAGTATAAAGGGGTCCGCTGAAGCTTTCTTT
CASSIKGSAEAFF
>TRBJ2-5|TRBV5-6|NA|NA
TGTGCCAGCAGCCCCTGGGTGGACAGCGACGGGGAGACCCAGTACTTC
CASSPWVDSDGETQYF
>TRBJ2-5|TRBV20-1|TRBD2|once
TGCAGCATCCGGACTAGCGGGGGTAGGGAGACCCAGTACTTC
CSIRTSGGRETQYF
>TRBJ2-5|TRBV10-3|NA|few
TGTGCCATCAGTGATCCAGGGTCCGTAGGGGAGACCCAGTACTTC
CAISDPGSVGETQYF
>TRBJ1-1|TRBV28|NA|few
TGTGCCAGCAGTTTATTTGGGAAGGGGGACACTGAAGCTTTCTTT
CASSLFGKGDTEAFF
>TRBJ2-7|TRBV6-1|TRBD1|few
TGTGCCAGCAGAAGACAGGGGTCCTACGAGCAGTACTTC
CASRRQGSYEQYF
>TRBJ2-1|TRBV3-1|NA|NA
TGTGCCAGCAGCTCAGGGTGGGGGTCTAACGGGGAGCAGTTCTTC
CASSSGWGSNGEQFF
>TRBJ1-2|TRBV15|TRBD1|NA
TGTGCCACCAGCAGAGATTTCGGACAGGATTTGGACTATGGCTACACCTTC
CATSRDFGQDLDYGYTF
>TRBJ2-1|TRBV7-9|TRBD1|few
TGTGCCAGCAGTCTAAACCGGGACAGGGCATACAATGAGCAGTTCTTC
CASSLNRDRAYNEQFF
>TRBJ1-5|TRBV6-1|NA|NA
TGTGCCAGCAGTGGAGACAGGTTGCCAGGGGGCAATCAGCCCCAGCATTTT
CASSGDRLPGGNQPQHF
>TRBJ2-5|TRBV7-9|NA|many
TGTGCCAGCAGCGAGGAGAGCCATGCGGAGACCCAGTACTTC
CASSEESHAETQYF
>TRBJ1-1|TRBV4-1|NA|NA
TGCGCCAGCAGGGGGGGGGACATATTGAACACTGAAGCTTTCTTT
CASRGGDILNTEAFF
>TRBJ2-3|TRBV15|NA|few
TGTGCCACCAGCAGGGGTGCGAGCACAGATACGCAGTATTTT
CATSRGASTDTQYF
>TRBJ2-3|TRBV10-3|TRBD2|few
TGTGCCATCAGTGAGCGAGCGGGAGGGACAGATACGCAGTATTTT
CAISERAGGTDTQYF
>TRBJ2-3|TRBV12-3/TRBV12-4|NA|medium-sized
TGTGCCAGCGTTGAGCGGCGTAAAACAGATACGCAGTATTTT
CASVERRKTDTQYF
>TRBJ2-7|TRBV7-6|TRBD1|NA
TGTGCCAGCAGCTTGGGACAGGATAGCTACGAGCAGTACTTC
CASSLGQDSYEQYF
>TRBJ2-3|TRBV24-1|TRBD1|NA
TGTGCCACCAGTGACGACAGGGACCTCACAGATACGCAGTATTTT
CATSDDRDLTDTQYF
>TRBJ1-4|TRBV2|NA|NA
TGCCCGAATGGTCGGCCCAAAACTAATGAAGAACTGTTTTTT
CPNGRPKTNEELFF
>TRBJ1-4|TRBV27|NA|few
TGTGCCAGCAGTTCCGAGGACAGCCCAACTAATGAAAAACTGTTTTTT
CASSSEDSPTNEKLFF
>TRBJ1-6|TRBV12-3/TRBV12-4|NA|few
TGTGCCAGCAGTTTCGGGACACCATCACCCCTCCACTTT
CASSFGTPSPLHF
>TRBJ2-1|TRBV7-2|NA|many
TGTGCCAGCAGCCCAATCGGGAGTTTGAATGAGCAGTTCTTC
CASSPIGSLNEQFF
>TRBJ1-4|TRBV6-6|NA|NA
TGTGCCAGCAGTTACCTGCCCAGGAGTAATGAAAAACTGTTTTTT
CASSYLPRSNEKLFF
>TRBJ2-2|TRBV7-6|NA|few
TGTGCCAGCAGCTGGACTGCATCGAACACCGGGGAGCTGTTTTTT
CASSWTASNTGELFF
>TRBJ2-7|TRBV6-5|TRBD1|NA
TGTGCCAGCGGGGGACAGGGGGTTCTCGAGCAGTACTTC
CASGGQGVLEQYF
>TRBJ1-1|TRBV7-9|NA|few
TGTGCCAGCAGCTCAGTCAGGGGTCCGAACACTGAAGCTTTCTTT
CASSSVRGPNTEAFF
>TRBJ1-2|TRBV7-9|NA|few
TGTGCCAGCAGACCCAGGGGCGATGGCTACACCTTC
CASRPRGDGYTF
>TRBJ1-5|TRBV12-3/TRBV12-4|NA|few
TGTGCCAGCAGTTCCGACCTCAATCAGCCCCAGCATTTT
CASSSDLNQPQHF
>TRBJ2-7|TRBV7-6|NA|few
TGTGCCAGCAGCTTAGTTTCAGGGGGGTGGGACGAGCAGTACTTC
CASSLVSGGWDEQYF
>TRBJ1-1|TRBV7-2|TRBD1|many
TGTGCCAGCAGCCTAAAACAGGGGACCACTGAAGCTTTCTTT
CASSLKQGTTEAFF
>TRBJ2-7|TRBV4-1|NA|few
TGCGCCAGCAGCCAAGATGGGAACATGTTTGACGAGCAGTACTTC
CASSQDGNMFDEQYF